The 28 T cell receptor beta chains reported below all come from one sample, sequenced in a study of early T cells in non-severe SARS-CoV-2 infection. TCRdb fed the 5' RACE reads into MiXCR, producing one record per CDR3 protein. This sample has tens of thousands of distinct CDR3 sequences; 5.5% to 6.5% occur once, and the top ten carry about 6.8%. Source material: whole blood. These receptors all come from an adult who was a healthcare worker with PCR-confirmed SARS-CoV-2 infection or an uninfected control (not recorded which).

In this sample, this clonotype turned up many times. This chain links TRBV24-1 with TRBJ1-1; D uncertain. Germline lookup yields CDR1 KGHDR and CDR2 SFDVKD. This CDR3 has 13 amino acids. V was shortened by 4 bases and J by 0 bases, with 5 bases between the two germline ends. The CDR3 DNA sequence: TGTGCCACCAGTGAATCTATGAACACTGAAGCTTTCTTT. It translates to CATSESMNTEAFF.

This clonotype has at least ten counts. The rearrangement links TRBV6-1 to TRBJ2-1; 7 nucleotides match TRBD2. The CDR3 has 12 amino acids. The V gene's germline CDR1 is MNHNS and CDR2 SASEGT. Losses at the gene ends were 4 bases for V and 14 bases for J; bases not matched to a gene: 8. The CDR3 region has the DNA TGTGCCAGCAGTGGAACTAGCGTCCGGAAGTTCTTC. It is translated as CASSGTSVRKFF.

J is TRBJ1-1 and V is TRBV5-1; TRBD1 might be the D (5 bases). The ends were cut back, 1 base at V and 1 base at J, with 8 bases in the middle. Germline V lookup: CDR1 SGHRS, CDR2 YFSETQ. This CDR3 contains 14 residues. CDR3 DNA: TGCGCCAGCAGCTTGATAGGGGAGAACACTGAAGCTTTCTTT. Translating it yields CASSLIGENTEAFF.

This clonotype was picked up one time. A much bigger clone sits one base away, suggesting this may be a read error. This sequence joins TRBV6-2 or TRBV6-3 and TRBJ2-1, with a possible D match to TRBD2 (6 bases). The CDR3 extends over 15 amino acids. Per the germline V gene, CDR1 is MNHEY and CDR2 is SVGEGT. In nucleotides, the CDR3 is TGTGCCAACAGTTACGCGGGAAGTATCCACAATGAGCAGTTCTTC. Protein sequence: CANSYAGSIHNEQFF.

This clonotype was counted at least ten times. V usage is TRBV5-4 and J usage is TRBJ1-1, with D possibly being TRBD1 (6 bases). V lost 4 bases and J 3 bases, leaving 19 bases between the germline ends. The CDR3 contains 16 residues. The germline CDR1 and CDR2 sequences are SGHNT and YYREEE (reference sequence). The CDR3 DNA follows: TGTGCCAGCAGCGGCGGGGGTTGGGGGCGGTACACTGAAGCTTTCTTT. It is translated as CASSGGGWGRYTEAFF.

In nucleotides, the CDR3 is TGTGCCAGCAGCTTAGTCTGGGGCGTCAACACTGAAGCTTTCTTT. Translated: CASSLVWGVNTEAFF. V usage is TRBV11-2 and J usage is TRBJ1-1, with D possibly matching TRBD1 (5 bases). CDR3 length equals 15 residues. The V gene lost 1 base and the J gene lost 2 bases, with 11 bases spanning the gap. Germline V CDR1 and CDR2: SGHAT, FQNNGV.

This clonotype was picked up a small number of times. The V call is TRBV4-2, the J call TRBJ2-7; D gene ambiguous. The V and J ends lost 5 bases and 5 bases respectively, with 10 bases between them. The CDR3 runs 12 residues. CDR1 LGHNA and CDR2 YNFKEQ come from the germline V gene. In DNA form, the CDR3 reads TGTGCCAGCAGCTTAGGGCGGAACGAGCAGTACTTC. This translates into CASSLGRNEQYF.

This clonotype was recorded many times. CDR3 sequence: CATSGAGTSGRNTQYF. CDR3 nucleotide sequence: TGTGCCACCAGTGGTGCGGGGACTAGCGGGAGAAATACGCAGTATTTT. This chain links TRBV24-1 with TRBJ2-3, with 14 bases matching TRBD2. Losses at the gene ends were 5 bases for V and 7 bases for J; bases not matched to a gene: 7. Germline V lookup: CDR1 KGHDR, CDR2 SFDVKD. The CDR3 has 16 residues.

This clonotype was picked up a small number of times. The chain couples TRBV6-5 to TRBJ2-3; D is perhaps TRBD1 (5 bases). CDR3 length: 16 amino acids. The germline CDR1 and CDR2 sequences are MNHEY and SVGAGI. V lost 6 bases, J lost 0 bases, and 16 bases lay in between. DNA of the CDR3: TGTGCCAGCAGCCGTGCCCACAGGAGTAGCACAGATACGCAGTATTTT. It encodes CASSRAHRSSTDTQYF.

This clonotype was recorded many times. Germline is not matched at one junction end, which may reflect a read error. The V call is TRBV3-1, the J call TRBJ2-2, with D uncertain. The CDR3 runs to 12 residues. Germline loops: CDR1 LGHDT, CDR2 YNNKEL (reference sequence). The CDR3 protein is CASSQDIGQLFF. Here the CDR3 DNA reads TGTGCCAGCAGCCAAGATATCGGGCAGCTGTTTTTT.

This clonotype was picked up many times. The rearrangement links TRBV5-1 to TRBJ2-3; the D is unclear. V was cut by 4 bases and J by 6 bases, with 12 bases left in between. Germline V gene lookup returns CDR1 SGHRS and CDR2 YFSETQ. CDR3 length: 13 amino acids. The CDR3 DNA is TGCGCCAGCAGCCGTTCACCGTGGGATACGCAGTATTTT. This encodes CASSRSPWDTQYF. Full variable domain (outside the CDR3, taken from reference TRBV5-1 and TRBJ2-3): KAGVTQTPRYLIKTRGQQVTLSCSPISGHRSVSWYQQTPGQGLQFLFEYFSETQRNKGNFPGRFSGRQFSNSRSEMNVSTLELGDSALYLCASSRSPWDTQYFGPGTRLTVL.

CDR3: CASSPGRGLRQPQHF. The DNA of the CDR3 is TGTGCCAGCAGCCCGGGGCGGGGGCTTCGGCAGCCCCAGCATTTT. The chain joins TRBV3-1 to TRBJ1-5; D might be TRBD1 (6 bases). Trimming left V 4 bases short and J 7 bases short, with 17 bases between. This CDR3 contains 15 residues. Looked up from germline, CDR1 is LGHDT and CDR2 is YNNKEL (reference sequence).

This clonotype was counted a few times. The chain couples TRBV20-1 to TRBJ2-7; unclear D gene. The CDR3 has 17 amino acids. V gave up 0 bases and J gave up 9 bases, with 27 bases separating them. The germline CDR1 and CDR2 sequences are DFQATT and SNEGSKA (reference sequence). CDR3 in DNA: TGCAGTGCTAGAGATCAACTCAATCGGAAGGATTCAGTCGGGCAGTACTTC. It specifies CSARDQLNRKDSVGQYF.

This clonotype was recorded at least ten times. The genes are TRBV4-2 and TRBJ2-7; 7 nucleotides agree with TRBD2. The CDR3 extends over 14 amino acids. Germline V gene lookup returns CDR1 LGHNA and CDR2 YNFKEQ. The junction had 4 bases not matched to a gene; V was cut back by 5 bases and J by 0 bases. The CDR3 reads CASSVGGSSYEQYF. DNA for the CDR3: TGTGCCAGCAGCGTTGGCGGGAGCTCCTACGAGCAGTACTTC.

This clonotype showed up many times. The chain employs TRBV18 and TRBJ2-6, with D unclear. CDR1 and CDR2 from the germline V gene are KGHSH and LQKENI. The CDR3 totals 12 residues. Trimming removed 6 bases at V and 6 bases at J, with 6 bases between. Here the CDR3 reads CASSLQANVLTF. The CDR3 coding sequence is TGTGCCAGCTCTCTGCAGGCCAACGTCCTGACTTTC.

The sample holds a few counts of this clonotype. The chain joins TRBV5-1 to TRBJ1-1; 7 bases are a match to TRBD1. V gave up 0 bases and J gave up 0 bases; unmatched junction bases: 8. Germline V gene sequence: CDR1 SGHRS, CDR2 YFSETQ. The CDR3 spans 17 residues. CDR3 DNA: TGCGCCAGCAGCTTGGCCCCGACAGGGCTAATGAACACTGAAGCTTTCTTT. Its protein product is CASSLAPTGLMNTEAFF.

This clonotype was seen repeatedly, ten times or more. The chain employs TRBV2 and TRBJ1-4; D unresolved. This CDR3 is 15 amino acids long. The germline V and J ends were trimmed by 3 bases and 5 bases, with 13 bases remaining between them. Per the germline V gene, CDR1 is SNHLY and CDR2 is FYNNEI. The CDR3 loop reads CASSDNQQWNEKLFF. As DNA, the CDR3 is TGTGCCAGCAGTGACAACCAACAGTGGAATGAAAAACTGTTTTTT.

This clonotype was found a few times. The chain carries TRBV5-1 and TRBJ2-1, with D unresolved. The CDR3 contains 13 residues. V was cut by 3 bases and J by 0 bases, with 4 bases left in between. Germline loops: CDR1 SGHRS, CDR2 YFSETQ. CDR3 nucleotides: TGCGCCAGCAGCTCTTACTCCTACAATGAGCAGTTCTTC. The encoded protein is CASSSYSYNEQFF.

This clonotype has ten or more counts. The genes are TRBV13 and TRBJ1-1; 8 bases map to TRBD1. Germline V gene lookup returns CDR1 PRHDT and CDR2 FYEKMQ (reference sequence). The CDR3 is 13 residues long. After removal of 6 bases from V and 6 bases from J, the junction contained 6 bases not matched to a gene. The CDR3 here is CASRGDRFSEAFF. The CDR3 DNA reads TGTGCCAGCAGGGGGGACAGGTTCTCTGAAGCTTTCTTT.

A few counts support this clonotype. The CDR3 loop is CASSLVGPDYEQYF. The CDR3 nucleotides read TGTGCCAGCAGCTTAGTTGGGCCGGACTACGAGCAGTACTTC. This chain uses TRBV7-9 with TRBJ2-7; unclear D gene. The CDR3 is 14 residues long. Between the trimmed V and J ends, which lost 1 base and 3 bases, there was a span of 10 bases. Per the germline V gene, CDR1 is SEHNR and CDR2 is FQNEAQ (reference sequence).

This clonotype has just a few counts. V usage is TRBV29-1 and J usage is TRBJ2-1; the match to TRBD2 covers 7 bases. CDR1 SQVTM and CDR2 ANQGSEA come from the germline V gene. The CDR3 is 13 residues long. With V trimmed by 2 bases and J by 8 bases, 6 bases remained unmatched. CDR3 protein: CSVEPRGRDEQFF. The CDR3, as DNA: TGCAGCGTTGAACCACGGGGGAGGGATGAGCAGTTCTTC.

This clonotype was seen repeatedly, ten times or more. This chain joins TRBV27 and TRBJ1-5, with D maybe TRBD1 (6 bases). This CDR3 has 14 residues. V lost 4 bases to trimming and J lost 3 bases, with 10 bases between them. Germline CDR1 MNHEY, CDR2 SMNVEV (reference sequence). The CDR3 loop reads CASSWGGSNQPQHF. The DNA of the CDR3 is TGTGCCAGCAGTTGGGGGGGCTCCAATCAGCCCCAGCATTTT.

This clonotype appeared a single time. The chain is built from TRBV18 and TRBJ1-3; no clear D. The CDR3 totals 17 residues. V lost 3 bases to trimming and J lost 1 base, with 16 bases between them. Germline V gene sequence: CDR1 KGHSH, CDR2 LQKENI. The CDR3 spells CASSPNIRGRSGNTIYF. The CDR3 coding sequence is TGTGCCAGCTCACCCAATATCCGAGGAAGATCTGGAAACACCATATATTTT.

This chain joins TRBV5-6 and TRBJ2-7; D gene unclear. The CDR3 contains 13 residues. Deletions cut 4 bases from V and 2 bases from J, with 10 bases between. Germline V gene sequence: CDR1 SGHDT, CDR2 YYEEEE. CDR3 DNA sequence: TGTGCCAGCAGCCACGACATACCCTACGAGCAGTACTTC. It is translated as CASSHDIPYEQYF.

Only one count was recorded for this clonotype. This may be a read error: a much more frequent sequence differs by one nucleotide. V is TRBV19 and J is TRBJ2-7; TRBD2 agrees at 7 bases. The germline V gene has CDR1 LNHDA and CDR2 SQIVND (reference sequence). The CDR3 covers 14 residues. The CDR3 DNA follows: TGTACCAGTACCAATTCGGGGGGAATTCGGGAGCAGTACTTC. Translation gives CTSTNSGGIREQYF.

This clonotype appeared a few times. Compared with germline, one end of the junction differs, possibly owing to a read error. The J gene is TRBJ2-1, the V gene TRBV7-9; D tentatively fits TRBD1 or TRBD2 (6 bases each). The CDR3 runs 15 residues. The germline gives CDR1 SEHNR, CDR2 FQNEAQ (reference sequence). The CDR3 is CASRLGGSSYNEQFF. CDR3 DNA sequence: TGTGCCAGCAGATTAGGGGGGAGCTCCTACAATGAGCAGTTCTTC.

This clonotype was detected only a few times. The J gene is TRBJ1-2, the V gene TRBV6-2 or TRBV6-3, with a possible D match to TRBD1 (6 bases). V was cut by 4 bases and J by 4 bases, with 16 bases left in between. CDR3 length: 15 residues. Looked up from germline, CDR1 is MNHEY and CDR2 is SVGEGT. CDR3 protein: CASSLTGKSSYGYTF. CDR3 nucleotide sequence: TGTGCCAGCAGTTTAACAGGGAAGTCAAGCTATGGCTACACCTTC.

This clonotype has a handful of counts. The chain uses TRBV12-3 or TRBV12-4 and TRBJ2-2; D not resolved. V was clipped by 6 bases and J by 7 bases, with 18 bases between them. This CDR3 comprises 15 residues. CDR3 coding DNA: TGTGCCAGCAGCCACGTGGCTAGTCCGATCGGGGAGCTGTTTTTT. Protein: CASSHVASPIGELFF.